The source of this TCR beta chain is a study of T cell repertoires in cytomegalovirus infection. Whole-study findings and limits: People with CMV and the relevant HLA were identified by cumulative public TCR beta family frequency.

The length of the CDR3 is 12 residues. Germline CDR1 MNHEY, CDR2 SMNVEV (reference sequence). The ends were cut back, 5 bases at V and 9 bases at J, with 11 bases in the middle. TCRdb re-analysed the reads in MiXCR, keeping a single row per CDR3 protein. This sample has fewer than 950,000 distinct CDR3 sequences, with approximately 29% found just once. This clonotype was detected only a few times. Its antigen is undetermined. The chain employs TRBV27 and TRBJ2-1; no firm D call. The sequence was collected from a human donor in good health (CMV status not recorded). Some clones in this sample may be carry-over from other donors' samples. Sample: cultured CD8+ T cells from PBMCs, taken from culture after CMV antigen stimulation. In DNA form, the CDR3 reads TGTGCCAGCAGTATACCGTATACTGAGCAGTTCTTC. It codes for CASSIPYTEQFF.